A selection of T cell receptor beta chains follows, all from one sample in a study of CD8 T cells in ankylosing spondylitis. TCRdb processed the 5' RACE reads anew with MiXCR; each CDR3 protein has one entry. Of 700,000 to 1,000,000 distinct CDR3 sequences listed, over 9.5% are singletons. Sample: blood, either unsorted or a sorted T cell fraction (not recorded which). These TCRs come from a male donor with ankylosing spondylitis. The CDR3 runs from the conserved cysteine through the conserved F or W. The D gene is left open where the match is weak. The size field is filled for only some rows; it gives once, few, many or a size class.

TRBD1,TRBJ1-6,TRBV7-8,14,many,CASSLTGQTTPLHF,TGTGCCAGCAGCTTAACGGGACAGACTACGCCCCTCCACTTT
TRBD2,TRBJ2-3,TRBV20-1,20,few,CSAKTLGTSGGPLITDTQYF,TGCAGTGCCAAGACCCTCGGGACTAGCGGGGGACCACTGATCACAGATACGCAGTATTTT
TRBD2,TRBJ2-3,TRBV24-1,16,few,CATSDPAGGITDTQYF,TGTGCCACCAGTGATCCGGCGGGGGGGATCACAGATACGCAGTATTTT
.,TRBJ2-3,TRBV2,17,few,CASSRPSSSSGTDTQYF,TGTGCCAGCAGTCGCCCTAGCTCGTCTTCTGGCACAGATACGCAGTATTTT
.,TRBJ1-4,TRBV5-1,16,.,CASSQGYDNLNEKLFF,TGCGCCAGCAGCCAGGGCTACGACAATTTAAATGAAAAACTGTTTTTT
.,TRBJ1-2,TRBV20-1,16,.,CSARDNFARAAAGYTF,TGCAGTGCTAGAGATAATTTTGCGCGGGCAGCTGCTGGCTACACCTTC
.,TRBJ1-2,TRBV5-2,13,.,CAMSPGHRYGYTF,TGTGCCATGAGCCCCGGGCACCGTTATGGCTACACCTTC
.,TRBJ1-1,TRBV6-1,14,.,CASLQGTRRAEAFF,TGTGCCAGCTTGCAGGGAACGCGACGGGCTGAAGCTTTCTTT
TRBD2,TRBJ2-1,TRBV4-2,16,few,CASSQVRGTRTIEQFF,TGTGCCAGCAGCCAAGTTCGAGGGACTAGAACTATAGAGCAGTTCTTC
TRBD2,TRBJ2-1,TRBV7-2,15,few,CASSSSGTSGGEQFF,TGTGCCAGCAGCTCATCCGGGACTAGCGGGGGGGAGCAGTTCTTC
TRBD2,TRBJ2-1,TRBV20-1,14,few,CSAKPGLIYNEQFF,TGCAGTGCTAAACCGGGACTAATATACAATGAGCAGTTCTTC
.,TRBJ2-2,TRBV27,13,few,CASSPRPPGELFF,TGTGCCAGCAGTCCCCGTCCCCCCGGGGAGCTGTTTTTT
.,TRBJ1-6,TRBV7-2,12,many,CASSLTHSPLHF,TGTGCCAGCAGCTTAACCCATTCACCCCTCCACTTT
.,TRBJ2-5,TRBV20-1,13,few,CSARAAGGLTQYF,TGCAGTGCCCGGGCAGCCGGGGGCTTAACCCAGTACTTC
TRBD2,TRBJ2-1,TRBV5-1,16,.,CASSLDPLAGANEQFF,TGCGCCAGCAGCTTGGATCCCCTAGCGGGAGCTAATGAGCAGTTCTTC
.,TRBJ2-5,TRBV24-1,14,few,CATSDFGAGETQYF,TGTGCCACCAGTGATTTCGGAGCGGGAGAGACCCAGTACTTC
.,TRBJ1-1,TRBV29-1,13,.,CSDSMGLGTEAFF,TGCAGCGATTCTATGGGTTTGGGCACTGAAGCTTTCTTT
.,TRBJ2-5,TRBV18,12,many,CASSPIQETQYF,TGTGCCAGCTCACCAATCCAAGAGACCCAGTACTTC
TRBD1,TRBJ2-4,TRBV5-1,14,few,CASSPGQVDDIQYF,TGCGCCAGCAGCCCGGGACAGGTAGATGACATTCAGTACTTC
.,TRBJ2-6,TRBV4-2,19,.,CASRNVDGAVILGANVLTF,TGTGCCAGCAGAAACGTAGACGGGGCAGTGATTTTAGGGGCCAACGTCCTGACTTTC
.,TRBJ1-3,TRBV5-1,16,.,CASSLVGGLTGNTIYF,TGCGCCAGCAGCTTGGTCGGGGGATTGACTGGAAACACCATATATTTT
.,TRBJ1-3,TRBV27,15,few,CASSRQAISGNTIYF,TGTGCCAGCTCGCGACAGGCCATCTCTGGAAACACCATATATTTT
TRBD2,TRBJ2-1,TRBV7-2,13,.,CALRLAGNNEQFF,TGTGCCCTGCGACTAGCGGGGAACAATGAGCAGTTCTTC
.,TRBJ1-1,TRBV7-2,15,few,CASSRTRVGNTEAFF,TGTGCCAGCAGCCGGACCAGAGTGGGGAACACTGAAGCTTTCTTT
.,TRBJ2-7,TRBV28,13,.,CASSTGTFYEQYF,TGTGCCAGCAGCACCGGGACATTCTACGAGCAGTACTTC
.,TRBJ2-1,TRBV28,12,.,CASSMRENEQFF,TGTGCCAGCAGTATGAGGGAGAATGAGCAGTTCTTC
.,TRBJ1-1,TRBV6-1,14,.,CASTQPTVNTEAFF,TGTGCCAGCACCCAGCCTACAGTAAACACTGAAGCTTTCTTT
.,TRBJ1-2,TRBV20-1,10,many,CSAPYYGYTF,TGCAGTGCCCCCTATTATGGCTACACCTTC
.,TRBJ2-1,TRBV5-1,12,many,CASSDQIREQFF,TGCGCCAGCAGCGACCAAATCCGTGAGCAGTTCTTC
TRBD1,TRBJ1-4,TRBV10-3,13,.,CAIKDRVGEKLFF,TGTGCCATCAAGGACAGGGTGGGTGAAAAACTGTTTTTT
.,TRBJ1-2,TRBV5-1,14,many,CASAQFDSNYGYTF,TGCGCCAGCGCCCAATTCGACAGCAACTATGGCTACACCTTC
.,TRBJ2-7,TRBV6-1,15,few,CASSETGRGHYEQYF,TGTGCCAGCAGTGAAACGGGGCGAGGGCACTACGAGCAGTACTTC
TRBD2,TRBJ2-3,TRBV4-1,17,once,CASSPRASGGNWDTQYF,TGCGCCAGCAGCCCGAGGGCTAGCGGGGGTAATTGGGATACGCAGTATTTT
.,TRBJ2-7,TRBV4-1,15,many,CASSQGPRTPYEQYF,TGCGCCAGCAGCCAAGGACCTAGGACCCCCTACGAGCAGTACTTC
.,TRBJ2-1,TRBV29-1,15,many,CSVVPMSALRGEQFF,TGCAGCGTAGTTCCGATGTCGGCTTTACGGGGTGAGCAGTTCTTC
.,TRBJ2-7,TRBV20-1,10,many,CSALDYEQYF,TGCAGTGCCCTGGACTACGAGCAGTACTTC
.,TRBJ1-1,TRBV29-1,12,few,CSVVSGRAEAFF,TGCAGCGTTGTTTCTGGGCGGGCTGAAGCTTTCTTT
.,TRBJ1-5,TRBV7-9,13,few,CASSFLEDQPQHF,TGTGCCAGCAGCTTTCTGGAGGATCAGCCCCAGCATTTT
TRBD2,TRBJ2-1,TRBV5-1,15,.,CASSPSSGIGYEQFF,TGCGCCAGCAGCCCCTCTAGCGGGATTGGGTATGAGCAGTTCTTC
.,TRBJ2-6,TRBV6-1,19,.,CAISDSASKPAPGANVLTF,TGTGCCATCAGTGACAGCGCTTCAAAACCTGCACCTGGGGCCAACGTCCTGACTTTC
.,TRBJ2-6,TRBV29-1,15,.,CSVLDRLSGANVLTF,TGCAGCGTTCTAGACAGGCTTTCTGGGGCCAACGTCCTGACTTTC
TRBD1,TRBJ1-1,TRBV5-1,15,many,CASSLAAGTAVKAFF,TGCGCCAGCAGCTTGGCCGCCGGGACAGCCGTAAAAGCTTTCTTT
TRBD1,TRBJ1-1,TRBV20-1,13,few,CSAGGQGTTEAFF,TGCAGTGCAGGGGGACAGGGAACCACTGAAGCTTTCTTT
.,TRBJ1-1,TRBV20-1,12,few,CSASGGYTEAFF,TGCAGTGCTAGTGGGGGATACACTGAAGCTTTCTTT
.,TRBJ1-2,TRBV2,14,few,CASSGDTRNYGYTF,TGTGCCAGCAGTGGGGACACAAGAAACTATGGCTACACCTTC
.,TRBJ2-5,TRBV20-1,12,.,CSAIDGPETQYF,TGCAGTGCTATAGACGGTCCGGAGACCCAGTACTTC
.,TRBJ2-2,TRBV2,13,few,CASSEIGFGELFF,TGTGCCAGCAGTGAAATAGGCTTCGGGGAGCTGTTTTTT
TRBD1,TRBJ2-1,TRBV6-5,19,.,CASSYLGFGDRERGNEQFF,TGTGCCAGCAGTTACTTAGGTTTTGGGGACAGGGAAAGGGGCAATGAGCAGTTCTTC
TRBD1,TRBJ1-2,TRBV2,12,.,CASGGTDYGYTF,TGTGCCAGCGGGGGGACAGACTATGGCTACACCTTC
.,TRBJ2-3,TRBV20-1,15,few,CSARALATSTDTQYF,TGCAGTGCTAGAGCCCTAGCGACTAGCACAGATACGCAGTATTTT
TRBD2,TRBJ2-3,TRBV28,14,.,CASSPLGREDTQYF,TGTGCCAGCAGTCCCCTAGGGCGGGAGGATACGCAGTATTTT
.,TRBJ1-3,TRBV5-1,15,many,CASRRGGGIGNTIYF,TGCGCCAGCAGACGCGGCGGGGGAATTGGAAACACCATATATTTT
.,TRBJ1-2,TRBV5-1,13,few,CASSLGANLGYTF,TGCGCCAGCAGCTTGGGGGCGAATCTAGGCTACACCTTC